This T cell receptor (beta chain) was sequenced in a study of CD8 T cells in ankylosing spondylitis. Findings of the study overall: It appeared that ankylosing spondylitis blood was characterized by a TCR beta motif of several highly homologous variants.

Libraries for TCR beta were made by quantitative 5'-RACE with molecular barcodes. TCRdb re-analysed the 5' RACE reads in MiXCR, keeping a single row per CDR3 protein. Found here are approximately 69,000 distinct CDR3 sequences, roughly 5.2% of them singletons; the top ten hold approximately 2%. There are many counts of this clonotype. Its antigen is not identified. The CDR3 sequence is 13 residues long. V was cut by 6 bases and J by 0 bases, with 11 bases left in between. From germline, CDR1 is DFQATT and CDR2 SNEGSKA (reference sequence). The clonotype was recovered from a male donor with ankylosing spondylitis or in good health (not recorded which). The rearrangement joins TRBV20-1 to TRBJ1-1; no reliable D call. Sequencing input: blood, either unsorted or a sorted T cell fraction (not recorded which). The CDR3 nucleotides read TGCAGTGCCCCCGCCCAGGTGAACACTGAAGCTTTCTTT. This sequence encodes CSAPAQVNTEAFF.